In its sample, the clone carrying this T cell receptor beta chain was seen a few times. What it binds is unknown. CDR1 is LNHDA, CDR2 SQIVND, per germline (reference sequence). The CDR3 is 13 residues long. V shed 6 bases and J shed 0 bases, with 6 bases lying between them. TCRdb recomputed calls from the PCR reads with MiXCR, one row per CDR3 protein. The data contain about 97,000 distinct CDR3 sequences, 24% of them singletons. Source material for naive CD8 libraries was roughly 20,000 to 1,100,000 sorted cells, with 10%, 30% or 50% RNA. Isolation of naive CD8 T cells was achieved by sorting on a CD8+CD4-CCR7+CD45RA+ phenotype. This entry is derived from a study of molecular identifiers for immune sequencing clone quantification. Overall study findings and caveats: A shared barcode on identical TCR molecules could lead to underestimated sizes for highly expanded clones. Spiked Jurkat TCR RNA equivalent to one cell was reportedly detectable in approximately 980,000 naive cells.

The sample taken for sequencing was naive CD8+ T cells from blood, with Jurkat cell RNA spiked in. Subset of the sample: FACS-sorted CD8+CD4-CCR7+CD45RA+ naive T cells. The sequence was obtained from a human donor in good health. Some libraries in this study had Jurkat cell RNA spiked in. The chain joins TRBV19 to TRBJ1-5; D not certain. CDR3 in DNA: TGTGCCAGTAGGGTCGATAGCAATCAGCCCCAGCATTTT. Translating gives CASRVDSNQPQHF.